Following are 32 T cell receptor beta chains from one sample sequenced in a study of identical twins. MiXCR, applied by TCRdb to the 5' RACE reads, yields one record per CDR3 protein. The table includes more than 1.5 million distinct CDR3 sequences, roughly a third detected once. Sequencing used cord blood. These receptor sequences come from a newborn girl in good health.

Worth noting for this clonotype: Possible read error: a much larger clone is one base away. V and J are TRBV27 and TRBJ1-4; D may be TRBD1 (6 bases). Looked up from germline, CDR1 is MNHEY and CDR2 is SMNVEV (reference sequence). The CDR3 contains 16 residues. As DNA, the CDR3 is TGTACCAGCAGTTTATGGGGGCATCGGCAGAATGAAAAACTGTTTTTT. Translated, it gives CTSSLWGHRQNEKLFF. Full variable domain (rest looked up from reference TRBV27 and TRBJ1-4): EAQVTQNPRYLITVTGKKLTVTCSQNMNHEYMSWYRQDPGLGLRQIYYSMNVEVTDKGDVPEGYKVSRKEKRNFPLILESPSPNQTSLYFCTSSLWGHRQNEKLFFGSGTQLSVL.

This clonotype was counted between two and nine times. The chain combines TRBV4-1 with TRBJ2-3, with D maybe TRBD2 (6 bases). The germline CDR1 and CDR2 sequences are MGHRA and YSYEKL. The germline V and J ends were trimmed by 4 bases and 2 bases, with 19 bases remaining between them. CDR3 length: 17 amino acids. In DNA form, the CDR3 reads TGCGCCAGCAGCCCGTTGCTCGCGGGGTTATTCACAGATACGCAGTATTTT. Residues: CASSPLLAGLFTDTQYF.

The V gene is TRBV6-5, the J gene TRBJ1-5, with 7 bases lining up with TRBD1. V lost 10 bases, J lost 4 bases, and 13 bases stayed unmatched. From germline, CDR1 is MNHEY and CDR2 SVGAGI. The CDR3 has 15 residues. CDR3 in DNA: TGTGCCAACAGGGTAGACAGGGCGAGGAATCAGCCCCAGCATTTT. This translates into CANRVDRARNQPQHF.

The gene calls are TRBV20-1 and TRBJ2-1; TRBD2 might be the D (5 bases). Trimming left V 4 bases short and J 0 bases short, with 10 bases between. Per the germline V gene, CDR1 is DFQATT and CDR2 is SNEGSKA (reference sequence). The CDR3 consists of 14 residues. CDR3 in amino acids: CSATLGSSYNEQFF. CDR3 sequence (DNA): TGCAGTGCTACACTAGGGAGCTCCTACAATGAGCAGTTCTTC.

This clonotype was counted between two and nine times. The CDR3 spells CASTGGGYTF. Written as DNA, the CDR3 is TGTGCCAGCACAGGGGGCGGCTACACCTTC. The V and J genes are TRBV2 and TRBJ1-2, with 8 bases matching TRBD1. The V and J ends lost 7 bases and 8 bases, in that order; junction bases with no gene match: 0. Germline lookup yields CDR1 SNHLY and CDR2 FYNNEI. The CDR3 runs to 10 residues.

The chain uses TRBV5-1 and TRBJ2-7, with 9 bases that match TRBD2. V was clipped by 5 bases and J by 3 bases; unmatched bases: 3. From germline, CDR1 is SGHRS and CDR2 YFSETQ. The CDR3 spans 13 residues. Written as DNA, the CDR3 is TGCGCCAGCAGAATAGCGGGGGACTACGAGCAGTACTTC. This codes for CASRIAGDYEQYF.

This clonotype was found many times. CDR3 amino acids: CSSLRGIQETQYF. The CDR3 coding sequence is TGCAGCTCCCTGAGGGGGATCCAAGAGACCCAGTACTTC. The rearrangement links TRBV29-1 to TRBJ2-5, with a tentative D call TRBD1 (6 bases). V was shortened by 8 bases and J by 1 base, with 14 bases between the two germline ends. The CDR3 length is 13 residues. Germline lookup yields CDR1 SQVTM and CDR2 ANQGSEA.

This chain joins TRBV7-9 and TRBJ1-6, with D unclear. CDR1 SEHNR and CDR2 FQNEAQ come from the germline V gene (reference sequence). The CDR3 has 13 amino acids. V was clipped by 5 bases and J by 9 bases, with 11 bases between them. The CDR3 region is CASSATGGSPLHF. DNA for the CDR3: TGTGCCAGCAGCGCCACCGGTGGTTCACCCCTCCACTTT. Filled out from reference TRBV7-9 and TRBJ1-6, the complete variable domain reads DTGVSQNPRHKITKRGQNVTFRCDPISEHNRLYWYRQTLGQGPEFLTYFQNEAQLEKSRLLSDRFSAERPKGSFSTLEIQRTEQGDSAMYLCASSATGGSPLHFGNGTRLTVT.

Comment on this clonotype: Germline and junction disagree at one end, which may indicate a read error. This chain uses TRBV7-2 with TRBJ2-5; no definite D call. Germline V CDR1 and CDR2: SGHTA, FQGNSA. The CDR3 length is 10 residues. The chain's CDR3 is CACSLATQYF. The CDR3 DNA reads TGTGCCTGCAGCTTAGCCACCCAGTACTTC.

The chain combines TRBV12-3 or TRBV12-4 with TRBJ1-1; no definite D call. With 3 bases removed from V and 4 bases from J, the gap between germline ends came to 15 bases. The CDR3 is made up of 15 amino acids. CDR3 in DNA: TGTGCCAGCAGTTTGATAATCCGGGAGAGCACTGAAGCTTTCTTT. Protein product: CASSLIIRESTEAFF.

This clonotype showed up just a few times. This chain connects TRBV20-1 to TRBJ1-5; D might be TRBD1 (6 bases). There are 13 residues in the CDR3. With 8 bases removed from V and 0 bases from J, the gap between germline ends came to 11 bases. Looked up from germline, CDR1 is DFQATT and CDR2 is SNEGSKA (reference sequence). The CDR3 is CSSQGYSNQPQHF. The CDR3 region has the DNA TGCAGTTCACAGGGTTATAGCAATCAGCCCCAGCATTTT.

This clonotype was counted a few times. The chain couples TRBV20-1 to TRBJ2-3, with D possibly TRBD2 on 6 matching bases. Germline V CDR1 and CDR2: DFQATT, SNEGSKA (reference sequence). This CDR3 has 13 residues. V dropped 6 bases and J dropped 5 bases, with 15 bases sitting between them. The CDR3 DNA is TGCAGTGCCCCAAGACTAGGTCAAGATACGCAGTATTTT. As protein: CSAPRLGQDTQYF.

This clonotype was counted only a few times. The chain has TRBV2 and TRBJ1-2; 9 bases map to TRBD1. With 7 bases clipped from V and 2 bases from J, the junction kept 5 bases outside the gene matches. Per germline, CDR1 SNHLY and CDR2 FYNNEI. The CDR3 totals 14 residues. The CDR3 loop is CASTRGQGNYGYTF. CDR3 bases: TGTGCCAGCACCCGCGGACAGGGGAACTATGGCTACACCTTC.

The chain recombines TRBV27 with TRBJ2-5; 9 positions match TRBD2. J lost 13 bases, V lost 6 bases, and 12 bases had no gene match. This CDR3 is built from 13 residues. Germline V gives CDR1 MNHEY, CDR2 SMNVEV (reference sequence). The CDR3 DNA is TGTGCCAGCAGCCTACCAGATAGCGGGAGAGGGTACTTC. Amino acid sequence: CASSLPDSGRGYF.

V usage is TRBV5-1 and J usage is TRBJ2-7, with 10 nucleotides matching TRBD2. This CDR3 has 15 residues. Germline CDR1 reads SGHRS; CDR2 reads YFSETQ. Germline trimming cut 5 bases from V and 3 bases from J; bases unmatched to any gene: 8. Here the CDR3 reads CASSPSGRGGYEQYF. DNA for the CDR3: TGCGCCAGCAGTCCTAGCGGGAGAGGAGGCTACGAGCAGTACTTC.

The CDR3: CSARRAFTYEQYF. DNA of the CDR3: TGCAGTGCTAGAAGAGCGTTCACCTACGAGCAGTACTTC. The chain employs TRBV20-1 and TRBJ2-7; no definite D call. The CDR3 loop spans 13 amino acids. Germline V gene data show CDR1 as DFQATT and CDR2 as SNEGSKA (reference sequence). V was clipped by 2 bases and J by 2 bases, with 10 bases between them.

A few counts support this clonotype. The rearrangement joins TRBV6-2 or TRBV6-3 to TRBJ2-1; 12 positions match TRBD2. CDR1 MNHEY and CDR2 SVGEGT come from the germline V gene. The length of the CDR3 is 16 residues. Unmatched junction bases numbered 9, after V lost 6 bases and J lost 6 bases. The CDR3 reads CASRPRPGLAGNEQFF. In nucleotides, the CDR3 is TGTGCCAGCAGGCCTAGACCGGGACTAGCGGGCAATGAGCAGTTCTTC.

The CDR3 DNA is TGTGCCACCAGTGTGGGGGGGGGCTTCAATCAGCCCCAGCATTTT. It specifies CATSVGGGFNQPQHF. The chain couples TRBV24-1 to TRBJ1-5, with a weak D call TRBD1 (6 bases). The CDR3 loop spans 15 amino acids. V was clipped by 5 bases and J by 3 bases, with 13 bases between them. The V gene's germline CDR1 is KGHDR and CDR2 SFDVKD.

This clonotype was seen a handful of times. The chain joins TRBV20-1 to TRBJ1-4; 8 bases line up with TRBD1. Germline values: CDR1 DFQATT, CDR2 SNEGSKA (reference sequence). The trim removed 3 bases at V and 8 bases at J, leaving 11 bases unmatched. The CDR3 loop spans 15 amino acids. CDR3 amino acids: CSARALDRASEKLFF. As DNA, the CDR3 is TGCAGTGCTAGGGCCCTGGACAGGGCCAGCGAAAAACTGTTTTTT.

The chain links TRBV5-1 to TRBJ2-7; 7 bases fit TRBD1. The ends lost 3 bases at V and 0 bases at J; junction bases unmatched: 6. Germline CDR1 reads SGHRS; CDR2 reads YFSETQ. The CDR3 length is 15 residues. The CDR3 DNA follows: TGCGCCAGCAGCTGGGGACAGATCTCCTCCTACGAGCAGTACTTC. As protein: CASSWGQISSYEQYF.

The CDR3 bases are TGCGCCAGCGCCCCTGTTGGCAGTACCTCCTACGAGCAGTACTTC. This encodes CASAPVGSTSYEQYF. The rearrangement joins TRBV5-1 to TRBJ2-4; D is unresolved. The J call is uncertain, as TRBJ2-7 better fits the DNA end. The CDR3 covers 15 residues. CDR1 is SGHRS, CDR2 YFSETQ, per germline.

Concerning this clonotype: The junction departs from germline at one end; a sequencing error may be responsible. V usage is TRBV4-2 and J usage is TRBJ1-1; 8 bases match TRBD1. This CDR3 has 16 residues. Germline lookup yields CDR1 LGHNA and CDR2 YNFKEQ. This chain's CDR3 is CASSQIRTGLNTEAFF. The CDR3 nucleotides read TGTGCCAGCAGCCAAATTCGGACAGGGCTGAACACTGAAGCCTTCTTT.

This clonotype was observed a few times. This chain links TRBV12-3 or TRBV12-4 with TRBJ1-1; no reliable D call. CDR3 length: 15 amino acids. V lost 6 bases and J 1 base, leaving 15 bases between the germline ends. CDR3 nucleotides: TGTGCCAGCAGCCATCCCCTACCAGGGAACACTGAAGCTTTCTTT. This sequence encodes CASSHPLPGNTEAFF.

This rearrangement joins TRBV10-3 to TRBJ2-7; perhaps TRBD2 as D (6 bases). V lost 4 bases, J lost 3 bases, and 13 bases lay in between. Per germline, CDR1 ENHRY and CDR2 SYGVKD. The CDR3 sequence is 14 residues long. DNA for the CDR3: TGTGCCATCAGTGGCGGGGCGTTGAGCTACGAGCAGTACTTC. Amino acids: CAISGGALSYEQYF.

This clonotype occurred a few times. The chain is built from TRBV7-9 and TRBJ1-6; TRBD1 matches at 8 bases. The germline V gene has CDR1 SEHNR and CDR2 FQNEAQ (reference sequence). This CDR3 has 16 amino acids. Trimming took 3 bases from V and 8 from J; bases not matched to a gene: 9. The chain's CDR3 is CASSFYGQGLYSPLHF. The CDR3 nucleotides read TGTGCCAGCAGCTTCTATGGACAGGGTCTATATTCACCCCTCCACTTT.

The chain joins TRBV28 to TRBJ2-7, with D possibly TRBD2 on 5 matching bases. The J call is doubtful: the DNA matches TRBJ2-5 better. Germline assignment: CDR1 MDHEN and CDR2 SYDVKM. CDR3 length equals 13 residues. For the CDR3, the DNA is TGTGCCAGCCATCGGGGATCTGGAGAGACCCAGTACTTC. Protein product: CASHRGSGETQYF.

This clonotype was observed a handful of times. The chain links TRBV6-1 to TRBJ1-5, with a possible D match to TRBD1 (5 bases). Germline-derived CDR1 and CDR2 are MNHNS and SASEGT. Trimming removed 3 bases at V and 1 base at J, with 10 bases between. This CDR3 has 15 residues. In DNA, the CDR3 is TGTGCCAGCAGTGATGCGGGGGGAAGCAATCAGCCCCAGCATTTT. Translated: CASSDAGGSNQPQHF.

This clonotype came up a few times. The chain combines TRBV19 with TRBJ2-1; TRBD2 matches at 8 bases. CDR3 length: 13 residues. J was trimmed by 2 bases and V by 11 bases; bases with no gene match: 5. Germline V CDR1 and CDR2: LNHDA, SQIVND (reference sequence). The CDR3 DNA sequence: TGTGCCCCTCGGGGGGGGGCCTACAATGAGCAGTTCTTC. This codes for CAPRGGAYNEQFF.

The V gene is TRBV20-1, the J gene TRBJ2-7; 8 bases map to TRBD1. The length of the CDR3 is 15 residues. Germline V gene data show CDR1 as DFQATT and CDR2 as SNEGSKA (reference sequence). The V gene end was trimmed by 5 bases and the J gene end by 5 bases; junction bases not matched to a gene: 14. The CDR3 DNA reads TGCAGTGCTCGTTCCTTGAGACAGGGGTACCACGAGCAGTACTTC. Amino acids: CSARSLRQGYHEQYF.

This chain joins TRBV3-1 and TRBJ2-4, with TRBD2 matching over 7 bases. The J call is doubtful: the DNA matches TRBJ2-7 better. This CDR3 spans 14 amino acids. Per the germline V gene, CDR1 is LGHDT and CDR2 is YNNKEL (reference sequence). This chain's CDR3 is CASSPSGASGEQYF. The CDR3 DNA reads as TGTGCCAGCAGCCCGAGCGGGGCGTCGGGCGAGCAGTACTTC.

This clonotype has a handful of counts. The rearrangement uses TRBV12-3 or TRBV12-4 and TRBJ1-5; TRBD1 aligns across 9 bases. The CDR3 extends over 15 amino acids. J lost 7 bases, V lost 6 bases, and 10 bases had no gene match. The CDR3 DNA is TGTGCCAGCAGCCCAACATGGACAGGGGAACAGCCCCAGCATTTT. Its translation is CASSPTWTGEQPQHF.

This clonotype was found a few times. The J gene is TRBJ2-1, the V gene TRBV28, with D possibly being TRBD1 or TRBD2 (5 bases each). The CDR3 extends over 19 amino acids. The V end lost 3 bases, the J end lost 4 bases, and 25 bases lay between the germline ends. Germline assignment: CDR1 MDHEN and CDR2 SYDVKM. CDR3 in DNA: TGTGCCAGCAGTTTCCCTACCCGGGACGGGCCTACCACGTACAATGAGCAGTTCTTC. This translates into CASSFPTRDGPTTYNEQFF.